This section outlines one TCR beta chain sequence together with its context. This sample was taken from a study of cytomegalovirus exposure and HLA in healthy donors. Study background: Among fewer than 500 genotyped donors, around 82% fell in the Caucasian-associated ancestry cluster.

The CDR3 runs to 13 residues. Per the germline V gene, CDR1 is SGHAT and CDR2 is FQDESV (reference sequence). V lost 1 base, J lost 8 bases, and 3 bases stayed unmatched. 60 Vbeta and 13 Jbeta primers were used in PCR. Original processing notes: Later, 80 million or so unique TCR beta chains were counted in an analysis, and around 11 million of them were shared. Assay: immunoSEQ multiplex PCR; the TCRdb copy retains only in-frame clones and omits some. The V and J calls and clone size are taken from that table; D and trimming were inferred from the DNA. The sample contains approximately 120,000 clones, roughly two thirds of which appear only once.

The rearrangement uses TRBV11-1 and TRBJ1-1; 8 nucleotides align to TRBD1. Sequenced input: PBMCs. This TCR was sampled from a man in his forties or fifties in good health and CMV-seronegative. The CDR3 nucleotides read TGTGCCAGCAGCTTAGGACAGGGGCAGGAAGCTTTCTTT. It yields the protein CASSLGQGQEAFF.